This T cell receptor beta chain was found in a study of cytomegalovirus exposure and HLA in healthy donors. Study information: The 90 to 150 validation repertoires, a later analysis reported, used the same platform as the 600 to 700 first-cohort repertoires.

Details on this clone: Its target is unknown.

The repertoire was sequenced with immunoSEQ multiplex PCR; TCRdb's copy has only in-frame clones and lacks some. The table has 250,000 to 300,000 clones, nearly 90% seen once. Trimming removed 3 bases at V and 9 bases at J, with 15 bases between. Germline values: CDR1 MDHEN, CDR2 SYDVKM. The CDR3 totals 15 residues. General observations from the study: It was reported that the classifier diagnosed cytomegalovirus status with high specificity and sensitivity in both the original and validation cohorts. The finding came from a later analysis; first-cohort TCR clusters tended to co-occur in the 130 or so validation repertoires.

Sample: PBMCs. The V gene is TRBV28, the J gene TRBJ1-6; possible D gene TRBD1, 5 bases. The receptor's source is a woman under 30 in good health and CMV-seronegative. DNA for the CDR3: TGTGCCAGCAGTTTCCGGGGGGGGAAGAGTTCACCCCTCCACTTT. Protein: CASSFRGGKSSPLHF. The full variable domain, completed using reference TRBV28 and TRBJ1-6, is DVKVTQSSRYLVKRTGEKVFLECVQDMDHENMFWYRQDPGLGLRLIYFSYDVKMKEKGDIPEGYSVSREKKERFSLILESASTNQTSMYLCASSFRGGKSSPLHFGNGTRLTVT.